This passage covers 15 T cell receptor beta chains from one sample sequenced in a study of T cells in Graves' hyperthyroidism and ophthalmopathy. Researchers amplified the TCR beta CDR3 regions from RNA transcripts. HTBI primers drove first-round RT-PCR of the TCR CDR3. One entry per CDR3 protein, called by TCRdb with MiXCR from the multiplex PCR reads. Of 600,000 to 900,000 distinct CDR3 sequences listed, roughly 15% were seen once; the top ten hold about 8.4%. Sequencing was performed on blood. The receptors come from a young man with Graves' hyperthyroidism.

The chain combines TRBV29-1 with TRBJ1-1; 7 bases fit TRBD1. The CDR3 has 13 amino acids. The germline V gene encodes CDR1 SQVTM and CDR2 ANQGSEA. V was pared by 7 bases and J by 4 bases, with 9 bases of the junction left unmatched. The CDR3 nucleotides read TGCAGCGGGGGGGACAGACGATCCACTGAAGCTTTCTTT. It codes for CSGGDRRSTEAFF.

This clonotype appeared a few times. The V call is TRBV11-3, the J call TRBJ2-2; 13 bases fit TRBD2. Trimming at V came to 6 bases and at J to 0 bases, leaving 4 bases not matched to a gene. This CDR3 contains 17 residues. Per the germline V gene, CDR1 is SGHNT and CDR2 is YENEEA. DNA of the CDR3: TGTGCCAGCAGTTCGGGACTAGCGGGAACGAACACCGGGGAGCTGTTTTTT. Translation gives CASSSGLAGTNTGELFF.

The gene calls are TRBV5-8 and TRBJ2-3, with D possibly matching TRBD1 (5 bases). From germline, CDR1 is SGHTS and CDR2 YDEGEE. This CDR3 has 15 residues. The ends were cut back, 4 bases at V and 6 bases at J, with 18 bases in the middle. This CDR3 reads CASSIDSSTADTQYF. CDR3 DNA sequence: TGTGCCAGCAGCATCGACAGTTCGACGGCCGATACGCAGTATTTT.

The table lists this clonotype with a few counts. This chain links TRBV7-9 with TRBJ2-1; D is perhaps TRBD2 (6 bases). The V end lost 1 base, the J end lost 3 bases, and 19 bases lay between the germline ends. This CDR3 has 18 residues. CDR1 and CDR2 from the germline V gene are SEHNR and FQNEAQ (reference sequence). The CDR3 coding sequence is TGTGCCAGCAGCTTAGAGCGGAACAGACTAGGATACTACAATGAGCAGTTCTTC. It yields the protein CASSLERNRLGYYNEQFF.

The chain couples TRBV3-1 to TRBJ2-4; 9 bases line up with TRBD1. This CDR3 region has 14 residues. V shed 1 base, J shed 7 bases, and the junction held 2 bases outside the gene matches. In germline, CDR1 is LGHDT, CDR2 YNNKEL (reference sequence). CDR3 sequence reads: CASSQAGQGNIQYF. CDR3 nucleotides: TGTGCCAGCAGCCAAGCGGGACAGGGCAACATTCAGTACTTC.

Many counts were recorded for this clonotype. This chain links TRBV6-1 with TRBJ2-7, with 9 bases identical to TRBD1. CDR1 is MNHNS, CDR2 SASEGT, per germline. CDR3 length equals 14 residues. Germline trimming cut 5 bases from V and 3 bases from J; bases unmatched to any gene: 5. As DNA, the CDR3 is TGTGCCAGCAGTTTCGGGACAGGGTTCTACGAGCAGTACTTC. Translation gives CASSFGTGFYEQYF.

This clonotype was seen a handful of times. The gene calls are TRBV2 and TRBJ1-1; D not resolved. Germline V gives CDR1 SNHLY, CDR2 FYNNEI. Trimming removed 3 bases at V and 0 bases at J, with 11 bases between. The CDR3 loop spans 15 amino acids. For the CDR3, the DNA is TGTGCCAGCAGTGATTTGGGGAAAATGAACACTGAAGCTTTCTTT. Translation gives CASSDLGKMNTEAFF.

This chain's CDR3 is CASSQDLTGTSVNEQFF. The DNA of the CDR3 is TGTGCCAGCAGCCAAGATCTAACCGGGACTAGTGTCAATGAGCAGTTCTTC. V gene TRBV14 combines with J gene TRBJ2-1, with TRBD2 identical over 8 bases. The CDR3 loop spans 17 amino acids. The V gene's germline CDR1 is SGHDN and CDR2 FVKESK. V lost 0 bases, J lost 6 bases, and 10 bases stayed unmatched. The variable domain in full, completed from reference TRBV14 and TRBJ2-1, reads EAGVTQFPSHSVIEKGQTVTLRCDPISGHDNLYWYRRVMGKEIKFLLHFVKESKQDESGMPNNRFLAERTGGTYSTLKVQPAELEDSGVYFCASSQDLTGTSVNEQFFGPGTRLTVL.

The chain combines TRBV20-1 with TRBJ1-6; unclear D gene. CDR1 is DFQATT, CDR2 SNEGSKA, per germline (reference sequence). This CDR3 spans 13 amino acids. The ends were cut back, 3 bases at V and 7 bases at J, with 10 bases in the middle. CDR3 in DNA: TGCAGTGCTAGGGAAGGGAACAATTCACCCCTCCACTTT. It specifies CSAREGNNSPLHF.

Details on this clonotype: With a much larger clone just one base away, this may be a read error. The rearrangement uses TRBV6-2 or TRBV6-3 and TRBJ2-5; 8 bases map to TRBD2. Germline loops: CDR1 MNHEY, CDR2 SVGEGT. The CDR3 totals 13 residues. V gave up 5 bases and J gave up 2 bases; unmatched junction bases: 1. This CDR3 is CASSEREQETQYF. Written as DNA, the CDR3 is TGTGCCAGCAGTGAGCGGGAGCAAGAGACCCAGTACTTC.

This clonotype was counted between two and nine times. The V and J genes are TRBV25-1 and TRBJ2-1; 7 bases map to TRBD1. Germline-derived CDR1 and CDR2 are MGHDK and SYGVNS. The CDR3 spans 15 residues. V was pared by 6 bases and J by 3 bases, with 8 bases of the junction left unmatched. CDR3 sequence: CASSGPRDSYNEQFF. CDR3 in DNA: TGTGCCAGCAGCGGCCCCCGGGACAGCTACAATGAGCAGTTCTTC.

This clonotype was recorded many times. The chain links TRBV7-2 to TRBJ2-1, with D uncertain. Germline CDR1 and CDR2: SGHTA and FQGNSA. V lost 5 bases to trimming and J lost 4 bases, with 15 bases between them. The CDR3 runs 15 residues. The CDR3 here is CASSRLGLLYNEQFF. The CDR3 DNA reads as TGTGCCAGCAGCCGCCTCGGGCTTCTGTACAATGAGCAGTTCTTC.

This clonotype was seen ten or more times. V gene TRBV27 combines with J gene TRBJ2-7; a possible D gene is TRBD1 (8 bases). The CDR3 is 14 residues long. Trimming removed 5 bases from V and 1 base from J, with 12 bases in between. Germline assignment: CDR1 MNHEY and CDR2 SMNVEV (reference sequence). CDR3 sequence reads: CASSHRGGSYEQYF. Here the CDR3 DNA reads TGTGCCAGCAGTCACAGGGGGGGGTCCTACGAGCAGTACTTC.

A word on this clonotype: Given a much more abundant clone one base away, this may be a read error. V and J are TRBV4-1 and TRBJ2-1; unclear D gene. The germline V gene has CDR1 MGHRA and CDR2 YSYEKL. V was clipped by 1 base and J by 3 bases, with 13 bases between them. The CDR3 is made up of 16 amino acids. CDR3 loop: CASSQVVGDDYNEQFF. DNA for the CDR3: TGCGCCAGCAGCCAAGTTGTCGGTGACGACTACAATGAGCAGTTCTTC.

There are many counts of this clonotype. This chain connects TRBV2 to TRBJ2-1; 8 bases agree with TRBD1. There are 12 residues in the CDR3. The V gene's germline CDR1 is SNHLY and CDR2 FYNNEI. The J segment lost 8 bases and the V segment lost 7 bases, leaving 4 bases of the junction unmatched. The CDR3 nucleotides read TGTGCCAGCATGGACAGGGTGGATGAGCAGTTCTTC. It codes for CASMDRVDEQFF.